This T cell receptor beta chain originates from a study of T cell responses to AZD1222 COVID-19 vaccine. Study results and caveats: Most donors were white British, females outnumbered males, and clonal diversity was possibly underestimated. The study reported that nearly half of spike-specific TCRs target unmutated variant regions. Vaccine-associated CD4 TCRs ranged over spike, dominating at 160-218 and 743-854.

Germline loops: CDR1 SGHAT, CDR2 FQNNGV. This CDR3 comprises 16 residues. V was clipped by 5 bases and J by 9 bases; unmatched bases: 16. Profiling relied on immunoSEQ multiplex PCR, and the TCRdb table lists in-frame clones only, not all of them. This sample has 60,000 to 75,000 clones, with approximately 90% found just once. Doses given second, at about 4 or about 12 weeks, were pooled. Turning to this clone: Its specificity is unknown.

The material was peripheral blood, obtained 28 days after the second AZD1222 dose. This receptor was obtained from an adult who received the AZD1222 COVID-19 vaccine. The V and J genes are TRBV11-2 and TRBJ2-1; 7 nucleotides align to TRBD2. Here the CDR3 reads CASSPAGGSLRGEQFF. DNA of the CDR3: TGTGCCAGCAGCCCCGCCGGCGGGAGTTTGCGTGGTGAGCAGTTCTTC.